These 16 T cell receptor beta chains were sequenced from one sample in a study of T cells in Graves' hyperthyroidism and ophthalmopathy. It was RNA transcripts that yielded the amplified TCR beta CDR3 regions. HTBI primers were employed in a first-round RT-PCR of the TCR CDR3. TCRdb re-called the multiplex PCR reads with MiXCR, one entry per CDR3 protein. The data contain 360,000 or so distinct CDR3 sequences, about 18% of them seen just once; the ten biggest clones take up 3.7%. Sequenced sample: blood. Receptors were obtained from a young woman with Graves' hyperthyroidism.

The chain joins TRBV13 to TRBJ2-6, with D possibly being TRBD1 (6 bases). V shed 5 bases and J shed 4 bases, with 6 bases lying between them. The CDR3 has 13 residues. Germline CDR1 PRHDT, CDR2 FYEKMQ (reference sequence). In DNA form, the CDR3 reads TGTGCCAGCAGCGGGACAGGGGCCAACGTCCTGACTTTC. The encoded protein is CASSGTGANVLTF.

The genes are TRBV28 and TRBJ1-1; 7 positions match TRBD1. This CDR3 comprises 15 residues. J lost 0 bases, V lost 7 bases, and 8 bases had no gene match. From germline, CDR1 is MDHEN and CDR2 SYDVKM. The CDR3 loop reads CASTGQTIMNTEAFF. The CDR3 coding sequence is TGTGCCAGCACGGGACAGACGATAATGAACACTGAAGCTTTCTTT.

V gene TRBV29-1 combines with J gene TRBJ1-5; no clear D. Trimming removed 1 base at V and 6 bases at J, with 7 bases between. Germline V gives CDR1 SQVTM, CDR2 ANQGSEA. This CDR3 region has 12 residues. The CDR3 coding sequence is TGCAGCGTTGAAGTGGCGGGTCAGCCCCAGCATTTT. Translated, it gives CSVEVAGQPQHF.

This clonotype appeared many times. The gene calls are TRBV12-3 or TRBV12-4 and TRBJ1-2; the D is unclear. The V end lost 1 base, the J end lost 0 bases, and 3 bases lay between the germline ends. The CDR3 has 13 residues. The CDR3 DNA follows: TGTGCCAGCAGTTTAGTTACTAACTATGGCTACACCTTC. Amino acid sequence: CASSLVTNYGYTF.

At least ten counts were recorded for this clonotype. The gene calls are TRBV5-1 and TRBJ1-3, with D perhaps matching TRBD1 (5 bases). Per the germline V gene, CDR1 is SGHRS and CDR2 is YFSETQ. Trimming cost V 3 bases and J 7 bases, with 23 bases left between them. The CDR3 extends over 17 amino acids. CDR3 region: CASSWGPTERYGNTIYF. CDR3 bases: TGCGCCAGCAGCTGGGGACCTACGGAACGGTACGGGAACACCATATATTTT. The whole variable domain, remainder taken from reference TRBV5-1 and TRBJ1-3, is KAGVTQTPRYLIKTRGQQVTLSCSPISGHRSVSWYQQTPGQGLQFLFEYFSETQRNKGNFPGRFSGRQFSNSRSEMNVSTLELGDSALYLCASSWGPTERYGNTIYFGEGSWLTVV.

There are many counts of this clonotype. The chain combines TRBV28 with TRBJ1-5; TRBD1 matches at 10 bases. Germline loops: CDR1 MDHEN, CDR2 SYDVKM. The J segment lost 8 bases and the V segment lost 3 bases, leaving 10 bases of the junction unmatched. The CDR3 length is 16 residues. CDR3 DNA: TGTGCCAGCAGTTTTTACCCCGGGACAGGGGAAAAGCCCCAGCATTTT. Encoded protein: CASSFYPGTGEKPQHF.

This clonotype was seen a handful of times. V usage is TRBV20-1 and J usage is TRBJ1-1; D call uncertain. V was clipped by 5 bases and J by 0 bases, with 16 bases between them. The CDR3 loop spans 15 amino acids. Germline V CDR1 and CDR2: DFQATT, SNEGSKA (reference sequence). CDR3 nucleotide sequence: TGCAGTGCTCCCGAGAGTACAGCCATGAACACTGAAGCTTTCTTT. Translated: CSAPESTAMNTEAFF.

This chain links TRBV6-2 or TRBV6-3 with TRBJ2-5; a weak D match, TRBD2 (6 bases). Trimming removed 6 bases at V and 4 bases at J, with 15 bases between. CDR1 and CDR2 from the germline V gene are MNHEY and SVGEGT. The CDR3 consists of 14 residues. The CDR3 loop is CASSFTSLGETQYF. CDR3 in DNA: TGTGCCAGCAGCTTCACTAGCCTGGGAGAGACCCAGTACTTC.

This clonotype occurred many times. V and J are TRBV28 and TRBJ1-2; TRBD1 might be the D (5 bases). Between the trimmed V and J ends, which lost 3 bases and 1 base, there was a span of 12 bases. This CDR3 comprises 15 residues. The germline V gene encodes CDR1 MDHEN and CDR2 SYDVKM. The CDR3 bases are TGTGCCAGCAGTTTGACAGACAATCATAACTATGGCTACACCTTC. Amino acids: CASSLTDNHNYGYTF.

This clonotype was counted ten times or more. The CDR3 spells CASSLEAGMRNIQYF. CDR3 bases: TGTGCCAGCAGCTTAGAGGCAGGGATGAGAAACATTCAGTACTTC. J is TRBJ2-4 and V is TRBV11-2; a possible D gene is TRBD1 (5 bases). The CDR3 totals 15 residues. The germline V gene encodes CDR1 SGHAT and CDR2 FQNNGV. Trimming cost V 0 bases and J 6 bases, with 12 bases left between them.

The chain employs TRBV11-2 and TRBJ2-6; D remains unclear. There are 17 residues in the CDR3. V gave up 2 bases and J gave up 0 bases, with 11 bases separating them. CDR1 is SGHAT, CDR2 FQNNGV, per germline. The CDR3 is CASSLNTMNSGANVLTF. CDR3 bases: TGTGCCAGCAGCTTAAACACCATGAACTCTGGGGCCAACGTCCTGACTTTC.

V and J are TRBV10-2 and TRBJ1-1; 9 bases match TRBD1. Germline V gives CDR1 WSHSY, CDR2 SAAADI. V gave up 2 bases and J gave up 10 bases; unmatched junction bases: 14. The CDR3 sequence is 16 residues long. In DNA form, the CDR3 reads TGCGCCAGCAGTGAGAATCCTAACCCGGGACAGGGAGGAGCTTTCTTT. Protein product: CASSENPNPGQGGAFF.

In this sample, this clonotype turned up many times. This rearrangement joins TRBV10-3 to TRBJ1-2; the D gene is possibly TRBD1 (6 bases). V was cut by 2 bases and J by 4 bases, with 17 bases left in between. There are 16 residues in the CDR3. The germline CDR1 and CDR2 sequences are ENHRY and SYGVKD. The CDR3 nucleotides are TGTGCCATCAGTGAGAACCGGGACACCCTTTTCTATGGCTACACCTTC. Translation gives CAISENRDTLFYGYTF.

This clonotype was seen at least ten times. This chain joins TRBV6-1 and TRBJ2-7; TRBD1 aligns across 9 bases. The CDR3 length is 15 residues. V lost 5 bases and J lost 3; bases outside the gene matches: 8. CDR1 is MNHNS and CDR2 is SASEGT in the germline V gene. As DNA, the CDR3 is TGTGCCAGCAGTATAACAGGGGGCTGGGGCTACGAGCAGTACTTC. Translation: CASSITGGWGYEQYF.

This clonotype was seen a few times. This rearrangement joins TRBV5-3 to TRBJ1-2; D is perhaps TRBD1 (6 bases). TRBV5-3 is known as an ORF, though its function is uncertain. This CDR3 region has 14 residues. Between the trimmed V and J ends, which lost 9 bases and 0 bases, there was a span of 15 bases. The CDR3 DNA sequence: TGTGCCACCCAGCGGGACACAGCTAACTATGGCTACACCTTC. Its translation: CATQRDTANYGYTF.

This clonotype has ten or more counts. V is TRBV6-5 and J is TRBJ2-5, with D perhaps TRBD2 (5 bases). This CDR3 has 12 residues. V was cut by 2 bases and J by 4 bases, with 5 bases left in between. Germline values: CDR1 MNHEY, CDR2 SVGAGI. CDR3: CASSYEGETQYF. The CDR3 coding sequence is TGTGCCAGCAGTTACGAGGGAGAGACCCAGTACTTC.